The 20 T cell receptor beta chains presented below share a single source sample, sequenced in a study of blood T cell repertoires in COVID-19. Assay used: immunoSEQ multiplex PCR; TCRdb lists only in-frame clones, some missing. This sample carries around 170,000 clones, 88% of them seen once, and the ten largest clones take 9% to 10%. Sequencing was carried out using PBMCs or T cells enriched from blood (not recorded which). The receptors originated from a woman aged 18 to 35 who had recovered from COVID-19.

CDR3 DNA sequence: TGTGCCATCAGCCCGCAAAGGGGACAGGGTAACACTGAAGCTTTCTTT. Translation gives CAISPQRGQGNTEAFF. J is TRBJ1-1 and V is TRBV10-3; 9 nucleotides line up with TRBD1. Germline CDR1 and CDR2: ENHRY and SYGVKD. The junction had 10 bases not matched to a gene; V was cut back by 6 bases and J by 2 bases. This CDR3 region has 16 residues.

This clone has only one observation. J is TRBJ2-1 and V is TRBV12-3 or TRBV12-4; a possible D gene is TRBD1 (5 bases). The CDR3 has 11 amino acids. Trimming stripped 8 bases from V and 8 bases from J, with 10 bases between. The CDR3 here is CASAQGDEQFF. CDR3 DNA: TGTGCCAGCGCTCAGGGCGATGAGCAGTTCTTC.

This clone occurred a few times. The rearrangement joins TRBV11-3 to TRBJ1-3, with D unclear. Germline loops: CDR1 SGHNT, CDR2 YENEEA. The CDR3 runs 12 residues. Trimming shortened V by 6 bases and J by 4 bases, and 7 bases separated the two germline ends. This CDR3 is CASRHKGNTIYF. DNA of the CDR3: TGTGCCAGCAGACACAAAGGAAACACCATATATTTT.

The gene calls are TRBV5-6 and TRBJ2-4; 7 bases map to TRBD1. This CDR3 has 15 amino acids. The germline CDR1 and CDR2 sequences are SGHDT and YYEEEE. The V gene end was trimmed by 2 bases and the J gene end by 3 bases; junction bases not matched to a gene: 5. Here the CDR3 reads CASSFQAGGKNIQYF. The DNA for the CDR3 is TGTGCCAGCAGCTTTCAAGCAGGGGGCAAAAACATTCAGTACTTC.

The chain has TRBV6-2 or TRBV6-3 and TRBJ1-6; TRBD1 is a possible D gene (5 bases). V lost 4 bases and J 5 bases, leaving 12 bases between the germline ends. The CDR3 is made up of 15 amino acids. Germline CDR1 MNHEY, CDR2 SVGEGT. The CDR3 region has the DNA TGTGCCAGCAGTTGGGGGGGGACGGATAATTCACCCCTCCACTTT. Translation gives CASSWGGTDNSPLHF.

To note about this clone: Sequence at one end of the junction differs from germline and may be a read error. The chain combines TRBV20-1 with TRBJ1-2; the D gene is possibly TRBD1 (6 bases). The CDR3 has 11 residues. Germline V gene sequence: CDR1 DFQATT, CDR2 SNEGSKA (reference sequence). The CDR3 nucleotides are TGCAGTGCCCCCCAGGGGAGGGCTGTGGCCTTC. Amino acids: CSAPQGRAVAF.

This chain joins TRBV28 and TRBJ2-7, with 8 bases aligning to TRBD2. The CDR3 has 16 amino acids. Unmatched junction bases numbered 12, after V lost 3 bases and J lost 5 bases. The germline gives CDR1 MDHEN, CDR2 SYDVKM. CDR3 residues: CASSFVVGGGRHEQYF. The CDR3 nucleotides read TGTGCCAGCAGTTTCGTTGTCGGGGGGGGTAGGCACGAGCAGTACTTC.

The chain carries TRBV3-1 (or the pseudogene TRBV3-2) and TRBJ2-1, with a weak D call TRBD2 (5 bases). Germline V gives CDR1 LGHDT, CDR2 YNNKEL (reference sequence). CDR3 length equals 13 residues. Trimming pared 1 base from V and 7 bases from J, leaving 8 bases between. The CDR3 nucleotides are TGTGCCAGCAGCCAAGTTCGGGGTAATGAGCAGTTCTTC. Protein product: CASSQVRGNEQFF.

The chain is built from TRBV2 and TRBJ2-5; a weak D match, TRBD1 (6 bases). The CDR3 has 14 amino acids. V was cut by 6 bases and J by 0 bases, with 11 bases left in between. The germline gives CDR1 SNHLY, CDR2 FYNNEI. The CDR3 loop reads CASSLDRYQETQYF. The DNA for the CDR3 is TGTGCCAGCAGCCTCGACAGGTACCAAGAGACCCAGTACTTC.

Comments on this clone: Within the sample, other DNA sequences also encode this same CDR3. The V and J genes are TRBV4-1 and TRBJ2-2; TRBD2 agrees at 15 bases. CDR1 is MGHRA, CDR2 YSYEKL, per germline. With 0 bases clipped from V and 4 bases from J, the junction kept 15 bases outside the gene matches. The CDR3 is 22 residues long. CDR3 sequence reads: CASSQDFDRGLAGGRGTGELFF. The CDR3 region has the DNA TGCGCCAGCAGCCAAGATTTTGACAGGGGACTAGCGGGGGGCCGGGGCACCGGGGAGCTGTTTTTT.

This rearrangement joins TRBV7-9 to TRBJ2-7, with TRBD1 matching 8 bases. There are 12 residues in the CDR3. CDR1 SEHNR and CDR2 FQNEAQ come from the germline V gene (reference sequence). J gave up 5 bases and V 8 bases, and 5 bases lay outside the gene matches. The CDR3 is CASGQGQNEQYF. The CDR3 coding sequence is TGTGCCAGCGGACAGGGTCAAAACGAGCAGTACTTC.

DNA for the CDR3: TGCGCCAGCAGCTTGGCGGGTGTGGATGAGCAGTACTTC. This encodes CASSLAGVDEQYF. The genes are TRBV5-1 and TRBJ2-7; D is uncertain. V was pared by 0 bases and J by 7 bases, with 11 bases between. Per the germline V gene, CDR1 is SGHRS and CDR2 is YFSETQ. The CDR3 sequence is 13 residues long.

This clone came up a few times. V is TRBV5-1 and J is TRBJ2-1; 13 bases are shared with TRBD2. CDR1 is SGHRS and CDR2 is YFSETQ in the germline V gene. Trimming took 4 bases from V and 8 from J; bases not matched to a gene: 6. This CDR3 spans 15 amino acids. CDR3 in amino acids: CASSGTSGGEYEQFF. CDR3 nucleotides: TGCGCCAGCAGCGGAACTAGCGGGGGGGAATATGAGCAGTTCTTC.

The chain carries TRBV4-2 and TRBJ1-2, with D possibly TRBD1 on 5 matching bases. There are 17 residues in the CDR3. V gave up 1 base and J gave up 8 bases, with 23 bases separating them. Germline CDR1 LGHNA, CDR2 YNFKEQ. CDR3 amino acids: CASSQGGEWSPGDGYTF. CDR3 nucleotide sequence: TGTGCCAGCAGCCAAGGGGGGGAGTGGAGCCCTGGGGACGGCTACACCTTC.

To note about this clone: The junction and the germline gene differ at one end; a read error may be behind it. This chain connects TRBV14 to TRBJ1-1; 8 positions agree with TRBD1. CDR1 SGHDN and CDR2 FVKESK come from the germline V gene. The CDR3 is 11 residues long. This CDR3 is CASSLDRVKIF. The DNA of the CDR3 is TGTGCCAGCAGTCTGGACAGGGTTAAAATCTTT. Complete variable domain (other parts from reference TRBV14 and TRBJ1-1): EAGVTQFPSHSVIEKGQTVTLRCDPISGHDNLYWYRRVMGKEIKFLLHFVKESKQDESGMPNNRFLAERTGGTYSTLKVQPAELEDSGVYFCASSLDRVKIFGQGTRLTVV.

V gene TRBV7-2 combines with J gene TRBJ2-7; TRBD1 matches at 10 bases. The CDR3 covers 14 residues. The V gene's germline CDR1 is SGHTA and CDR2 FQGNSA. J was trimmed by 2 bases and V by 5 bases; bases with no gene match: 3. CDR3 in amino acids: CASSVGQGAYEQYF. CDR3 nucleotides: TGTGCCAGCAGCGTAGGACAGGGGGCCTACGAGCAGTACTTC.

The chain recombines TRBV3-1 (or the pseudogene TRBV3-2) with TRBJ2-2; the D gene is possibly TRBD2 (6 bases). There are 14 residues in the CDR3. Germline CDR1 reads LGHDT; CDR2 reads YNNKEL (reference sequence). Between the trimmed V and J ends, which lost 1 base and 5 bases, there was a span of 8 bases. CDR3 bases: TGTGCCAGCAGCCAAGTAGCGGAAACCGGGGAGCTGTTTTTT. Its protein is CASSQVAETGELFF.

This sequence joins TRBV6-6 and TRBJ1-4; D is perhaps TRBD1 (6 bases). This CDR3 has 14 residues. Between the trimmed V and J ends, which lost 4 bases and 8 bases, there was a span of 14 bases. Germline V CDR1 and CDR2: MNHNY, SVGAGI (reference sequence). The CDR3 reads CASSFVRGGEKLFF. The CDR3 nucleotides read TGTGCCAGCAGTTTCGTCAGGGGTGGGGAAAAACTGTTTTTT.

The gene calls are TRBV12-3 or TRBV12-4 and TRBJ2-1; D remains ambiguous. V was cut by 3 bases and J by 3 bases, with 6 bases left in between. The CDR3 loop spans 13 amino acids. CDR3 amino acids: CASSLSGYNEQFF. CDR3 DNA sequence: TGTGCCAGCAGTTTGTCGGGCTACAATGAGCAGTTCTTC.

In DNA, the CDR3 is TGTGCCAGTAGTTTTCTCCGACCGGGCGGGAGCTCCTACGAGCAGTACTTC. Translated, it gives CASSFLRPGGSSYEQYF. The chain carries TRBV19 and TRBJ2-7; TRBD2 aligns across 7 bases. CDR1 and CDR2 (germline): LNHDA, SQIVND (reference sequence). The length of the CDR3 is 17 residues. With V trimmed by 5 bases and J by 0 bases, 13 bases remained unmatched. Using reference TRBV19 and TRBJ2-7 for the parts outside the CDR3, the full variable domain is DGGITQSPKYLFRKEGQNVTLSCEQNLNHDAMYWYRQDPGQGLRLIYYSQIVNDFQKGDIAEGYSVSREKKESFPLTVTSAQKNPTAFYLCASSFLRPGGSSYEQYFGPGTRLTVT.